The sequence of this TCR beta chain was determined in a study of molecular identifiers for immune sequencing clone quantification. Bulk libraries came from a prior protocol with listed TCR primers. TCRdb reanalysed the PCR reads using MiXCR and keeps one entry per CDR3 protein. The sample gives 90,000 or so distinct CDR3 sequences, roughly 25% of which show up once; 0.78% is in the top ten. This clonotype was detected only a few times. This clonotype was sampled from a human donor in good health. Some libraries in this study had Jurkat cell RNA spiked in. The sequenced sample consisted of naive CD8+ T cells from blood, with Jurkat cell RNA spiked in. Stated subset: FACS-sorted CD8+CD4-CCR7+CD45RA+ naive T cells.

The CDR3 loop is CSASLGSSYEQYF. The CDR3 DNA follows: TGCAGTGCTAGTTTAGGGTCCTCCTACGAGCAGTACTTC. The V and J genes are TRBV20-1 and TRBJ2-7; D gene unclear. The germline V and J ends were trimmed by 3 bases and 0 bases, with 9 bases remaining between them. The CDR3 consists of 13 residues. Germline lookup yields CDR1 DFQATT and CDR2 SNEGSKA (reference sequence).